Below are 20 T cell receptor beta chains sequenced from a single sample in a study of identical twins. TCRdb re-called the 5' RACE reads through MiXCR, storing one row per CDR3 protein. Of some 240,000 distinct CDR3 sequences listed, approximately 8.6% were seen once; the top ten hold approximately 3%. The data also belong to a second study, concerning yellow fever vaccine responses in identical twins.

The sequenced sample consisted of CD8+ T cells sorted from blood. These TCRs come from a woman younger than 30 in good health.

The J gene is TRBJ2-7, the V gene TRBV24-1; 7 bases align to TRBD1. The CDR3 covers 15 residues. The trim removed 2 bases at V and 2 bases at J, leaving 5 bases unmatched. Germline-derived CDR1 and CDR2 are KGHDR and SFDVKD. CDR3 in DNA: TGTGCCACCAGTGATTCCGGGACAGTTCCCTACGAGCAGTACTTC. Amino acids: CATSDSGTVPYEQYF.

This clonotype occurred a few times. V gene TRBV12-3 or TRBV12-4 combines with J gene TRBJ2-5; TRBD1 might be the D (6 bases). This CDR3 is built from 16 residues. V lost 1 base, J lost 5 bases, and 17 bases lay in between. CDR3: CASSLVPGHEGETQYF. CDR3 in DNA: TGTGCCAGCAGTTTAGTCCCGGGACACGAAGGGGAGACCCAGTACTTC.

The rearrangement uses TRBV27 and TRBJ2-7, with 8 positions matching TRBD1. The germline gives CDR1 MNHEY, CDR2 SMNVEV (reference sequence). The length of the CDR3 is 18 residues. V lost 1 base and J lost 2; bases outside the gene matches: 13. The CDR3 reads CASSLYWTGRGLPYEQYF. CDR3 in DNA: TGTGCCAGCAGTTTATATTGGACGGGCAGGGGGCTACCCTACGAGCAGTACTTC.

The J gene is TRBJ2-3, the V gene TRBV9; TRBD1 matches at 9 bases. Per germline, CDR1 SGDLS and CDR2 YYNGEE. V gave up 3 bases and J gave up 4 bases; unmatched junction bases: 3. This CDR3 is 14 amino acids long. The CDR3 spells CASSARTGADTQYF. The CDR3 DNA reads as TGTGCCAGCAGCGCCCGGACAGGGGCAGATACGCAGTATTTT.

The V gene is TRBV2, the J gene TRBJ2-4, with D tentatively TRBD1 or TRBD2 (5 bases each). Germline lookup yields CDR1 SNHLY and CDR2 FYNNEI. This CDR3 has 12 residues. The V end lost 8 bases, the J end lost 6 bases, and 11 bases lay between the germline ends. CDR3 sequence (DNA): TGTGCCAGCCGGGACGGAGTAAACATTCAGTACTTC. Translated, it gives CASRDGVNIQYF.

The table lists this clonotype with a few counts. This chain uses TRBV27 with TRBJ2-7; D remains ambiguous. CDR1 is MNHEY and CDR2 is SMNVEV in the germline V gene (reference sequence). The V gene lost 6 bases and the J gene lost 6 bases, with 15 bases spanning the gap. This CDR3 is 13 amino acids long. CDR3 loop: CASRHPWESEQYF. The DNA of the CDR3 is TGTGCCAGCAGACACCCTTGGGAATCCGAGCAGTACTTC.

V is TRBV4-1 and J is TRBJ2-7, with 9 bases lining up with TRBD1. The V gene's germline CDR1 is MGHRA and CDR2 YSYEKL. Losses at the gene ends were 5 bases for V and 6 bases for J; bases not matched to a gene: 11. The CDR3 is 15 amino acids. The CDR3 DNA is TGCGCCAGCAGCGACCCGGGACAGGGTACAGGCGAGCAGTACTTC. It yields the protein CASSDPGQGTGEQYF.

Of note for this clonotype: Possible read error: a much larger clone is one base away. The J gene is TRBJ2-7, the V gene TRBV12-3 or TRBV12-4; the D gene is possibly TRBD1 (6 bases). CDR3 size: 14 residues. V was clipped by 7 bases and J by 3 bases, with 16 bases between them. The CDR3 DNA is TGTGCCAGCACCCTGACAGGCATCCTCTACGAGCAGTACTTC. This encodes CASTLTGILYEQYF.

The genes are TRBV29-1 and TRBJ2-6, with 8 bases that match TRBD1. CDR3 length: 16 residues. Germline loops: CDR1 SQVTM, CDR2 ANQGSEA. V was pared by 5 bases and J by 4 bases, with 10 bases of the junction left unmatched. For the CDR3, the DNA is TGCAGCGTTTACCGCGGACAGGGCTCCGGGGCCAACGTCCTGACTTTC. Protein: CSVYRGQGSGANVLTF.

This clonotype has only a few counts. This rearrangement joins TRBV27 to TRBJ2-1; 7 nucleotides align to TRBD1. J lost 4 bases, V lost 5 bases, and 5 bases had no gene match. The CDR3 has 14 amino acids. The germline gives CDR1 MNHEY, CDR2 SMNVEV (reference sequence). The CDR3 DNA reads as TGTGCCAGCAGTCCACAGGGGTTGTACAATGAGCAGTTCTTC. Translating it yields CASSPQGLYNEQFF.

This clonotype was found many times. DNA for the CDR3: TGCGCCAGCAGGATGGGACAGAGGTACCAAGAGACCCAGTACTTC. Translated: CASRMGQRYQETQYF. The chain links TRBV5-1 to TRBJ2-5; TRBD1 matches 7 bases. V was pared by 5 bases and J by 0 bases, with 7 bases of the junction left unmatched. The CDR3 runs 15 residues. Germline-derived CDR1 and CDR2 are SGHRS and YFSETQ.

The chain carries TRBV6-1 and TRBJ2-5, with D tentatively TRBD1 or TRBD2 (5 bases each). V was pared by 1 base and J by 5 bases, with 20 bases between. CDR3 size: 17 residues. Germline CDR1 and CDR2: MNHNS and SASEGT. This CDR3 reads CASSEDASWGLGETQYF. The CDR3, as DNA: TGTGCCAGCAGTGAAGACGCCTCGTGGGGGTTAGGGGAGACCCAGTACTTC.

In its sample, this clonotype was seen a few times. The J gene is TRBJ2-7, the V gene TRBV3-1; D is perhaps TRBD1 (5 bases). Germline assignment: CDR1 LGHDT and CDR2 YNNKEL (reference sequence). V shed 1 base and J shed 2 bases, with 9 bases lying between them. The CDR3 spans 14 residues. CDR3 protein: CASSQAAGPYEQYF. The CDR3 DNA follows: TGTGCCAGCAGCCAAGCGGCAGGGCCCTACGAGCAGTACTTC.

The J gene is TRBJ2-2, the V gene TRBV20-1, with no clear D. The V end was cut by 3 bases, the J end by 8 bases, with 16 bases between. The CDR3 has 14 residues. Germline CDR1 DFQATT, CDR2 SNEGSKA (reference sequence). The DNA for the CDR3 is TGCAGTGCTAGTGGCCAGGTGGTTTCGGGGGAGCTGTTTTTT. Encoded protein: CSASGQVVSGELFF.

There are many counts of this clonotype. The chain employs TRBV29-1 and TRBJ2-5; a possible D gene is TRBD2 (5 bases). This CDR3 region has 12 residues. The V end was cut by 6 bases, the J end by 1 base, with 9 bases between. The V gene's germline CDR1 is SQVTM and CDR2 ANQGSEA. The CDR3 region is CSVGRLQETQYF. In DNA, the CDR3 is TGCAGCGTAGGGAGACTCCAAGAGACCCAGTACTTC. The complete variable domain, with remaining parts taken from reference TRBV29-1 and TRBJ2-5, reads SAVISQKPSRDICQRGTSLTIQCQVDSQVTMMFWYRQQPGQSLTLIATANQGSEATYESGFVIDKFPISRPNLTFSTLTVSNMSPEDSSIYLCSVGRLQETQYFGPGTRLLVL.

The sample holds many counts of this clonotype. The rearrangement links TRBV4-2 to TRBJ2-1, with 7 bases matching TRBD2. V was pared by 2 bases and J by 5 bases, with 12 bases of the junction left unmatched. Germline CDR1 is LGHNA and CDR2 is YNFKEQ. The CDR3 extends over 17 amino acids. In DNA, the CDR3 is TGTGCCAGCAGCCAACCCGTCGGCGGGGGAGGGGACAATGAGCAGTTCTTC. Protein sequence: CASSQPVGGGGDNEQFF.

This clonotype has more than one count but fewer than ten. V and J are TRBV7-8 and TRBJ2-2; the match to TRBD2 covers 10 bases. The CDR3 runs 16 residues. V trimming: 5 bases; J trimming: 4 bases; junction bases outside the gene matches: 7. CDR1 and CDR2 from the germline V gene are SGHVS and FQNEAQ. In DNA, the CDR3 is TGTGCCAGCAGCCCTGGGACTAGCGCGGTCACCGGGGAGCTGTTTTTT. Amino acid sequence: CASSPGTSAVTGELFF. The variable domain in full, completed from reference TRBV7-8 and TRBJ2-2, reads GAGVSQSPRYKVAKRGQDVALRCDPISGHVSLFWYQQALGQGPEFLTYFQNEAQLDKSGLPSDRFFAERPEGSVSTLKIQRTQQEDSAVYLCASSPGTSAVTGELFFGEGSRLTVL.

This clonotype has ten or more counts. This chain uses TRBV24-1 with TRBJ2-2, with D hard to call. Germline CDR1 KGHDR, CDR2 SFDVKD. V was trimmed by 2 bases and J by 4 bases, leaving 10 bases between them. The CDR3 covers 15 residues. The CDR3: CATSDSSRVTGELFF. The CDR3 DNA is TGTGCCACCAGTGATTCTTCCCGGGTCACCGGGGAGCTGTTTTTT.

The V call is TRBV27, the J call TRBJ2-7, with D perhaps assigned TRBD1 or TRBD2 (5 bases each). Between the trimmed V and J ends, which lost 6 bases and 2 bases, there was a span of 17 bases. The CDR3 contains 15 residues. Germline values: CDR1 MNHEY, CDR2 SMNVEV (reference sequence). CDR3 nucleotide sequence: TGTGCCAGCAGGCCCGGGACGGGCAATCCCTACGAGCAGTACTTC. Amino acids: CASRPGTGNPYEQYF.

The chain uses TRBV27 and TRBJ2-1; D tentatively reads TRBD1 or TRBD2 (5 bases each). The CDR3 has 15 amino acids. Looked up from germline, CDR1 is MNHEY and CDR2 is SMNVEV (reference sequence). V gave up 8 bases and J gave up 7 bases, with 21 bases separating them. CDR3 sequence (DNA): TGTGCCAGCGCTACTCCCGGGACGGCACGTAATGAGCAGTTCTTC. Translating it yields CASATPGTARNEQFF.